This TCR beta chain was captured in a study of shared clonotypes between healthy human individuals. General study findings and limits: Roughly 5% was the fraction of naive CD4 clonotypes found shared across a few donors.

On this clone: What it binds is not known.

V was clipped by 5 bases and J by 6 bases, with 12 bases between them. The CDR3 runs 13 residues. Germline V lookup: CDR1 SGHTA, CDR2 FQGNSA. TCRdb's copy holds only in-frame clones and misses some; the assay was immunoSEQ multiplex PCR. The sample shows 1.5 million to 1.9 million clones, about 98% of them seen only once. This TCR was sampled from a young man in good health. The chain couples TRBV7-2 to TRBJ2-3; TRBD1 is a possible D gene (5 bases). Sequenced input: naive CD4+ T cells sorted from blood. The subset is: CD45RA+ positively selected. CDR3 protein: CASSGALGDTQYF. The CDR3 bases are TGTGCCAGCAGCGGGGCCCTAGGTGATACGCAGTATTTT.